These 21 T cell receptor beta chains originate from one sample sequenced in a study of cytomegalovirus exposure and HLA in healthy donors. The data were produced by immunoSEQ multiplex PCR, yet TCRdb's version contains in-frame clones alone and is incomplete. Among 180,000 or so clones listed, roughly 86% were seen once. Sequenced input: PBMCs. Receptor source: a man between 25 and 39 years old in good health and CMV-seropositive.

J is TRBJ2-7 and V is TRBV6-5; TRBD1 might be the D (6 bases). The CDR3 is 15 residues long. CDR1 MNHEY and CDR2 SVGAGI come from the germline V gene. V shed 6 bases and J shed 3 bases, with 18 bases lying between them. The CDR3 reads CASRATGTRYYEQYF. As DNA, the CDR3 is TGTGCCAGCAGAGCGACCGGGACAAGATACTACGAGCAGTACTTC.

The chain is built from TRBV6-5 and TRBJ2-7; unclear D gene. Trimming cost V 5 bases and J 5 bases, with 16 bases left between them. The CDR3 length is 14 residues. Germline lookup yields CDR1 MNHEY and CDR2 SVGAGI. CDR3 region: CASSPPFGSHEQYF. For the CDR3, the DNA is TGTGCCAGCAGTCCCCCGTTTGGCAGCCACGAGCAGTACTTC.

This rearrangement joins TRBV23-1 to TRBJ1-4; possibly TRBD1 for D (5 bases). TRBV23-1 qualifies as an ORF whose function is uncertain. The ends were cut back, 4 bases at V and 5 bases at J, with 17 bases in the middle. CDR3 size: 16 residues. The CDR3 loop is CASSPKPGRSNEKLFF. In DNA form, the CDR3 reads TGCGCCAGCAGTCCAAAACCGGGACGATCCAATGAAAAACTGTTTTTT.

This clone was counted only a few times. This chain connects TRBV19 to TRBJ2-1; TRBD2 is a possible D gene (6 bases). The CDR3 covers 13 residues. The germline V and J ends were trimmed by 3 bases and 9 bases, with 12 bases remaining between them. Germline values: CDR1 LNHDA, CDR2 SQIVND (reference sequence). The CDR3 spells CASSMVAGSEQFF. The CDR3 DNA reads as TGTGCCAGTAGTATGGTAGCCGGGAGTGAGCAGTTCTTC.

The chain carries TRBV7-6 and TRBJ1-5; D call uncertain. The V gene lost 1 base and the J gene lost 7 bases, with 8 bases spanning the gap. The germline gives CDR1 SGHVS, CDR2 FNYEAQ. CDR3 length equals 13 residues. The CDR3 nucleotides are TGTGCCAGCAGCTTAGATCTCTGGCAGCCCCAGCATTTT. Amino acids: CASSLDLWQPQHF. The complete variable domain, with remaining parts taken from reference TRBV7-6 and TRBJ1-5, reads GAGVSQSPRYKVTKRGQDVALRCDPISGHVSLYWYRQALGQGPEFLTYFNYEAQQDKSGLPNDRFSAERPEGSISTLTIQRTEQRDSAMYRCASSLDLWQPQHFGDGTRLSIL.

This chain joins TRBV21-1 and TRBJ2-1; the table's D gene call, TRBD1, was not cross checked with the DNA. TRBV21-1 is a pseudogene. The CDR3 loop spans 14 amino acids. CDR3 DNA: TGTGCCACCAGACGGGACAGGGGGCTAAATGAGCAGTTCTTC. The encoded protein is CATRRDRGLNEQFF.

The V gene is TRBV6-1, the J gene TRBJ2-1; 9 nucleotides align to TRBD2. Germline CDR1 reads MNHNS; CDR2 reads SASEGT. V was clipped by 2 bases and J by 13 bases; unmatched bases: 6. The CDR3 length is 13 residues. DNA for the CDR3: TGTGCCAGCAGTGAACGGGAAGCGGGAGGTCAGTTCTTC. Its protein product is CASSEREAGGQFF.

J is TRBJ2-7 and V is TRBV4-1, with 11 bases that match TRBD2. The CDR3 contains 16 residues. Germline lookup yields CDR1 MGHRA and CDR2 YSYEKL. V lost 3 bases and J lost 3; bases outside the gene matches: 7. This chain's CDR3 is CASSHVTSGSVYEQYF. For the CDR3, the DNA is TGCGCCAGCAGCCACGTAACTAGCGGGAGTGTCTACGAGCAGTACTTC.

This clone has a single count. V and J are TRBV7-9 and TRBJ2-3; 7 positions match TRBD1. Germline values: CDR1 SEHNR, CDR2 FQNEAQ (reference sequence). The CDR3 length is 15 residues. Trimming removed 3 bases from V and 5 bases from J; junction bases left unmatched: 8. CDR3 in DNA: TGTGCCAGCAGCTTGAGGACAGGCAAGGGAGATACGCAGTATTTT. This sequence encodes CASSLRTGKGDTQYF.

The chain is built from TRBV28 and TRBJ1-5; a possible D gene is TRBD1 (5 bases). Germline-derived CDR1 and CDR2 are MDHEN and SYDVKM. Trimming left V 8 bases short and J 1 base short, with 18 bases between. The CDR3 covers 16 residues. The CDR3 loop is CASATWGPGSNQPQHF. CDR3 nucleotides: TGTGCCAGCGCGACCTGGGGCCCGGGAAGCAATCAGCCCCAGCATTTT.

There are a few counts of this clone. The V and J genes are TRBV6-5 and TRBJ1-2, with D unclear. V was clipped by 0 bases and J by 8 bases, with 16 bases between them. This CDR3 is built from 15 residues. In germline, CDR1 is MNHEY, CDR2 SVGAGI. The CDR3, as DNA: TGTGCCAGCAGTTACTCGAGTGTAGGGTTTGGAGGCTACACCTTC. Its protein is CASSYSSVGFGGYTF.

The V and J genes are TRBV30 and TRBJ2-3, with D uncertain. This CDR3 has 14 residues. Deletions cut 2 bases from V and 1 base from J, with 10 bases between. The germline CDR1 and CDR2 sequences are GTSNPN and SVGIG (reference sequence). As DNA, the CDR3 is TGTGCCTGGAGTAGTGGCAGCGGCACAGATACGCAGTATTTT. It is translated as CAWSSGSGTDTQYF.

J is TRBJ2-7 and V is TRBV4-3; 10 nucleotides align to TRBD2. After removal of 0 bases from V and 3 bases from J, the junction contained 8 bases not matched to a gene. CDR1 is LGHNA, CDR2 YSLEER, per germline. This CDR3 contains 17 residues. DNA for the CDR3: TGCGCCAGCAGCCAAGATCTGGGGCTAGCGGGGGTCTACGAGCAGTACTTC. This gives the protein CASSQDLGLAGVYEQYF.

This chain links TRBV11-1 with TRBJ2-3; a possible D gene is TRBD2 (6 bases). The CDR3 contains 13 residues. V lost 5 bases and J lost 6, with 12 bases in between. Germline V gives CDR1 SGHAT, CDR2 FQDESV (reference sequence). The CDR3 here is CASSAGLGDTQYF. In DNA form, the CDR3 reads TGTGCCAGCAGCGCGGGGTTGGGGGATACGCAGTATTTT. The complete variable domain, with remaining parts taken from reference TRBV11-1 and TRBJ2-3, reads EAEVAQSPRYKITEKSQAVAFWCDPISGHATLYWYRQILGQGPELLVQFQDESVVDDSQLPKDRFSAERLKGVDSTLKIQPAELGDSAMYLCASSAGLGDTQYFGPGTRLTVL.

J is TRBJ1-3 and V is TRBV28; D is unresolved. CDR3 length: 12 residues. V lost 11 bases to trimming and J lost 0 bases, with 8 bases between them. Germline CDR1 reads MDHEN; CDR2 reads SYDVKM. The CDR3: CAGKSSGNTIYF. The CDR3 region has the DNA TGTGCCGGCAAGAGCTCTGGAAACACCATATATTTT.

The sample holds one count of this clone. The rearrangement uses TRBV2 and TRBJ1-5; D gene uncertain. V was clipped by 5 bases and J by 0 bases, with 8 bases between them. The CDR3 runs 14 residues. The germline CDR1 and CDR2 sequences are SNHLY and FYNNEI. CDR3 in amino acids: CASSSTVSNQPQHF. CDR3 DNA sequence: TGTGCCAGCAGTTCGACGGTTAGCAATCAGCCCCAGCATTTT.

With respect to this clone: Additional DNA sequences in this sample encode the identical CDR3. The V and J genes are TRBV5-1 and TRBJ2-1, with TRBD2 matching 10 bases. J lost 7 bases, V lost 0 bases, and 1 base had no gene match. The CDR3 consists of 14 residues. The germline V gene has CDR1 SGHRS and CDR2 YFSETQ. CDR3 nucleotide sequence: TGCGCCAGCAGCTTGGGGACTAGCGGAAATGAGCAGTTCTTC. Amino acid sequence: CASSLGTSGNEQFF.

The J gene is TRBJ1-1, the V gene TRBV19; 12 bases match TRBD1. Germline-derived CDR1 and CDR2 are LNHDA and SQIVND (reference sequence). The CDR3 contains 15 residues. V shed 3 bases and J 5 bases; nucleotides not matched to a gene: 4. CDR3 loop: CASSMGQGARTEAFF. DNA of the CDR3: TGTGCCAGTAGTATGGGACAGGGGGCTAGGACTGAAGCTTTCTTT.

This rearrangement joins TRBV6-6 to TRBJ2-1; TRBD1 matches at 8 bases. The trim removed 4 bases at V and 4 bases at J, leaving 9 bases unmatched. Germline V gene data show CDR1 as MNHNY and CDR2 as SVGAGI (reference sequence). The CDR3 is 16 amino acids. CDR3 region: CASSWSGTGKYNEQFF. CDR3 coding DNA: TGTGCCAGCAGTTGGTCCGGGACAGGAAAATACAATGAGCAGTTCTTC.

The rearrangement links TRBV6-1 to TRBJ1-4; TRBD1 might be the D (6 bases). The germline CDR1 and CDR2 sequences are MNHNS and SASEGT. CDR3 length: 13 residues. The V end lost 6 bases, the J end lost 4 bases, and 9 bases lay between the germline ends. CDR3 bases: TGTGCCAGCAGGGACAGCTTTAATGAAAAACTGTTTTTT. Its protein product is CASRDSFNEKLFF.

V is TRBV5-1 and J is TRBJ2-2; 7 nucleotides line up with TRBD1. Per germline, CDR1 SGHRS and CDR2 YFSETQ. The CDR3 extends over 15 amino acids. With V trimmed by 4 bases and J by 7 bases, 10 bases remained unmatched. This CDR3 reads CASSKRQGVVGELFF. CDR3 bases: TGCGCCAGCAGCAAGCGACAGGGTGTCGTCGGGGAGCTGTTTTTT.